This is a list of T cell receptor beta chains from one sample in a study of beta chain features in type 1 diabetes. Only in-frame clones appear in the TCRdb table, and some are missing; sequencing was by immunoSEQ multiplex PCR. The sample shows around 360,000 clones, over 9.5% of them seen only once. Sequencing was done on a sample of naive CD4+ T cells from blood. The receptor set was obtained from a woman between 18 and 29 years old with type 1 diabetes. Both conserved end residues are part of each CDR3. Fields, in order: V gene, J gene, D gene, clone size, CDR3 protein, CDR3 DNA. D genes are given only for firm matches. The size of a clone is reported for some rows only, either as once, few or many, or as a class for expanded clones.

>TRBV2|TRBJ2-5|NA|NA
CASSDSGGAFETQYF
TGTGCCAGCAGTGATTCGGGGGGCGCATTCGAGACCCAGTACTTC
>TRBV7-3|TRBJ2-7|NA|few
CASSLSRESAYEQYF
TGTGCCAGCAGCTTAAGCCGGGAATCTGCCTACGAGCAGTACTTC
>TRBV18|TRBJ2-6|NA|few
CASSPTGVIGSDGANVLTF
TGTGCCAGCTCACCAACGGGGGTTATTGGGAGTGATGGGGCCAACGTCCTGACTTTC
>TRBV2|TRBJ2-1|NA|NA
CASRYVDPGGKFF
TGTGCCAGCAGATACGTAGATCCGGGCGGGAAGTTCTTC
>TRBV29-1|TRBJ2-6|NA|NA
CSVDGSSGANVLTF
TGCAGCGTTGACGGTAGCTCTGGGGCCAACGTCCTGACTTTC
>TRBV18|TRBJ2-2|NA|NA
CASSPLLTGSGELFF
TGTGCCAGCTCACCACTACTAACAGGGTCCGGGGAGCTGTTTTTT
>TRBV30|TRBJ2-7|NA|few
CAGKPRDQFEQYF
TGTGCCGGAAAGCCCCGGGATCAATTCGAGCAGTACTTC
>TRBV11-1|TRBJ1-1|NA|few
CASSFSVTEAFF
TGTGCCAGCAGCTTCAGTGTCACTGAAGCTTTCTTT
>TRBV7-2|TRBJ2-7|TRBD2|NA
CASSLGPSGGSYEQYF
TGTGCCAGCAGCTTAGGGCCTAGCGGGGGCTCCTACGAGCAGTACTTC
>TRBV7-3|TRBJ2-5|NA|few
CASSLRYQETQYF
TGTGCCAGCAGCTTACGGTACCAAGAGACCCAGTACTTC
>TRBV5-4|TRBJ2-1|NA|NA
CASSSTGGPSEQFF
TGTGCCAGCAGCTCGACGGGGGGCCCCTCGGAGCAGTTCTTC
>TRBV6-5|TRBJ1-2|NA|few
CASSYSYGVGGYTF
TGTGCCAGCAGTTACTCGTACGGGGTAGGGGGCTACACCTTC
>TRBV9|TRBJ1-2|NA|once
CASSVAAGGYGYTF
TGTGCCAGCAGCGTGGCAGCCGGAGGGTATGGCTACACCTTC
>TRBV18|TRBJ2-1|NA|few
CASSRPRGADVEQFF
TGTGCCAGCTCACGCCCCCGCGGGGCCGATGTTGAGCAGTTCTTC
>TRBV6-5|TRBJ1-5|NA|few
CASSYSRGNQPQHF
TGTGCCAGCAGTTACTCGCGGGGAAATCAGCCCCAGCATTTT
>TRBV7-9|TRBJ1-2|TRBD1|few
CASSVGQYYYGYTF
TGTGCCAGCAGCGTGGGACAGTATTACTATGGCTACACCTTC
>TRBV7-9|TRBJ2-7|NA|few
CASSLVHYEQYF
TGTGCCAGCAGCTTAGTACACTACGAGCAGTACTTC
>TRBV9|TRBJ2-7|TRBD1|NA
CASSPSGQGLTYEQYF
TGTGCCAGCAGCCCGTCGGGACAGGGGCTTACCTACGAGCAGTACTTC
>TRBV29-1|TRBJ2-3|TRBD1|few
CSAYNIRGDTQYF
TGCAGCGCTTACAATATCAGGGGGGATACGCAGTATTTT
>TRBV4-3|TRBJ2-2|NA|once
CASRHGEGDTGELFF
TGCGCCAGCAGACATGGAGAGGGAGACACCGGGGAGCTGTTTTTT
>TRBV6-4|TRBJ1-1|NA|NA
CASSVVGDTEAFF
TGTGCCAGCAGTGTGGTAGGGGACACTGAAGCTTTCTTT
>TRBV25-1|TRBJ1-2|TRBD1|few
CASSQDRESRFSYGYTF
TGTGCCAGCAGTCAGGACAGGGAATCCCGCTTCTCCTATGGCTACACCTTC
>TRBV7-2|TRBJ2-7|TRBD1|few
CASSATGGTYEQYF
TGTGCCAGCAGCGCGACAGGGGGCACCTACGAGCAGTACTTC
>TRBV29-1|TRBJ1-4|NA|few
CSGRSGGRGNEKLFF
TGCAGCGGCAGATCGGGGGGCAGGGGTAATGAAAAACTGTTTTTT
>TRBV6-1|TRBJ2-3|TRBD1|few
CASTLDRGRDTQYF
TGTGCCAGCACCCTGGACAGGGGACGAGATACGCAGTATTTT
>TRBV18|TRBJ2-7|TRBD1|few
CASSPPAGQGNEQYF
TGTGCCAGCTCACCACCCGCCGGACAGGGGAACGAGCAGTACTTC
>TRBV28|TRBJ2-7|NA|few
CASTSTYEQYF
TGTGCCAGCACCTCAACATACGAGCAGTACTTC
>TRBV18|TRBJ2-5|NA|few
CATSPQGGETQYF
TGTGCCACCTCACCTCAGGGAGGAGAGACCCAGTACTTC
>TRBV6-5|TRBJ2-7|TRBD1|NA
CASSRDSPSGEQYF
TGTGCCAGCAGCCGGGACAGCCCCTCGGGTGAGCAGTACTTC